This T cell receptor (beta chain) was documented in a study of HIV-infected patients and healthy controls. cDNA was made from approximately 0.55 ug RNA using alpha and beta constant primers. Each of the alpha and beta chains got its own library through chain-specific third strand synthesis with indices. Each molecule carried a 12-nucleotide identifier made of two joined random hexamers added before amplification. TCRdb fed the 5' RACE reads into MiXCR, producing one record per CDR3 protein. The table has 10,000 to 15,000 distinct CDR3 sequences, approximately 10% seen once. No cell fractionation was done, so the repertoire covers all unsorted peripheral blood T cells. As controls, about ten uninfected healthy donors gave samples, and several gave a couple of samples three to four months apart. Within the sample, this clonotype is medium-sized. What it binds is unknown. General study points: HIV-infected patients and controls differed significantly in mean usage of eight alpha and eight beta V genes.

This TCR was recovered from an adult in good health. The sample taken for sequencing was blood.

The CDR3 DNA is TGTGCCAGCAGCTTAGTGGCTAGCGGGAGAAGGGAGCTGTTTTTT. Encoded protein: CASSLVASGRRELFF. The chain joins TRBV7-2 to TRBJ2-2; TRBD2 agrees at 10 bases. The CDR3 length is 15 residues. In germline, CDR1 is SGHTA, CDR2 FQGNSA. J gave up 9 bases and V 1 base, and 5 bases lay outside the gene matches.